This T cell receptor (beta chain) emerged from a study of beta chain features in type 1 diabetes. A remark on this clone: Antigen: not known.

Sorting gave populations that all exceeded 95% purity. V was pared by 4 bases and J by 3 bases, with 8 bases of the junction left unmatched. The CDR3 sequence is 15 residues long. Germline loops: CDR1 SGHAT, CDR2 FQNNGV. The investigators reverse transcribed all of the isolated RNA, so they sequenced expressed TCRB transcripts. The protocol was immunoSEQ multiplex PCR, while the TCRdb copy is restricted to in-frame clones and leaves out a portion. The sample yields around 340,000 clones, 7% to 9% seen once. Notes on the study in general: Diminished insertions and augmented deletions at VDJ junctions characterized type 1 diabetes patients. For patients, the naive, central memory and Treg TCRB repertoires appeared more alike than for healthy donors.

What was sequenced was central memory CD4+ T cells from blood. This receptor was identified in a young woman in good health. The rearrangement uses TRBV11-2 and TRBJ2-7; 8 bases fit TRBD1. CDR3 sequence reads: CASSSTGDPFYEQYF. The CDR3 nucleotides are TGTGCCAGCAGCTCGACAGGGGATCCTTTCTACGAGCAGTACTTC.